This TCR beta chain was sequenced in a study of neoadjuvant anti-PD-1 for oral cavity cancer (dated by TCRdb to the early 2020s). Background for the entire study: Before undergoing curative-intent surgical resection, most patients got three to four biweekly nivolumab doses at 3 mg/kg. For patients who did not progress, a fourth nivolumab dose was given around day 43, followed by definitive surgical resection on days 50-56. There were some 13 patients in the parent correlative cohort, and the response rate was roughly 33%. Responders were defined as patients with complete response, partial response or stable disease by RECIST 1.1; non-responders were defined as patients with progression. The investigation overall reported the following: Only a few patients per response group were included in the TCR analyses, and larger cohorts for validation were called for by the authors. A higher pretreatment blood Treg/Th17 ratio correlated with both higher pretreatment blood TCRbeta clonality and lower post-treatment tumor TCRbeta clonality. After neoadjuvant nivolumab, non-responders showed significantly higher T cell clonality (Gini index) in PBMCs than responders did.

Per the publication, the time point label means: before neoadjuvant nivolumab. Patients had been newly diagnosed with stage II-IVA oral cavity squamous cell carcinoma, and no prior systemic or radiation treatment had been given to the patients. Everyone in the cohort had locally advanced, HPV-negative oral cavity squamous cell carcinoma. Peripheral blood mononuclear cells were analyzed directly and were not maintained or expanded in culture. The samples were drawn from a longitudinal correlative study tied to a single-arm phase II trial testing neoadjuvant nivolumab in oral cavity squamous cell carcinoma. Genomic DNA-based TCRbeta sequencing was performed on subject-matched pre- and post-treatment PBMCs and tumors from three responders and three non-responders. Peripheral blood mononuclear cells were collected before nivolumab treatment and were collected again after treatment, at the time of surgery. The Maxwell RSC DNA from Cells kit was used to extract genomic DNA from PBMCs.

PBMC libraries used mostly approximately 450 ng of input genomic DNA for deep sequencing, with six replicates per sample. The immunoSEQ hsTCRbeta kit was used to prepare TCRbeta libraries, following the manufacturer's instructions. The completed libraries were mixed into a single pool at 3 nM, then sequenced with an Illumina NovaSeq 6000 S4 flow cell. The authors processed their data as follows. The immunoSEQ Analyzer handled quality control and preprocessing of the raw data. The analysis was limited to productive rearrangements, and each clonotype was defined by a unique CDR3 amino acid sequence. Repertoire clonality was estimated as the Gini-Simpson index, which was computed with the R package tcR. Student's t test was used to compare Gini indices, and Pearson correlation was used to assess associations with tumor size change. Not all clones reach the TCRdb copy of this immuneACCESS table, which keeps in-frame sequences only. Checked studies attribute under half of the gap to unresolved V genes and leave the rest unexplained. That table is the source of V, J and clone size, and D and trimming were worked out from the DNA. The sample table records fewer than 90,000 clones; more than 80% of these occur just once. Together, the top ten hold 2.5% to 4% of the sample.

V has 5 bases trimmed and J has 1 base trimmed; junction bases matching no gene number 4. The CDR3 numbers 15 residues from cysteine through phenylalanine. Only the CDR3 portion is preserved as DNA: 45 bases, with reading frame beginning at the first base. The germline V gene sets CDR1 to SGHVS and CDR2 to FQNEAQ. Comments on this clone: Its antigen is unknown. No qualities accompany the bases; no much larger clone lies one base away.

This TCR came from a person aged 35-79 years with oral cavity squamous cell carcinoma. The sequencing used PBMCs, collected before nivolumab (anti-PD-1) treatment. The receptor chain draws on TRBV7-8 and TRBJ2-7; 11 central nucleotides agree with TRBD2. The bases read TGTGCCAGCAGCCCGGGGACTAGCGGTTCCTACGAGCAGTACTTC. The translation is CASSPGTSGSYEQYF.